Shown below are 9 T cell receptor beta chains from a single sample sequenced in a study of early T cells in non-severe SARS-CoV-2 infection. Each CDR3 protein is one row after TCRdb ran MiXCR on the 5' RACE reads. The sample has around 30,000 distinct CDR3 sequences; approximately 6% are singletons. The sample was whole blood. Receptors originate from an adult who was a healthcare worker with PCR-confirmed SARS-CoV-2 infection or an uninfected control (not recorded which).

This clonotype occurred many times. This sequence joins TRBV18 and TRBJ2-3; a weak D match, TRBD2 (6 bases). This CDR3 spans 16 amino acids. Between the trimmed V and J ends, which lost 3 bases and 0 bases, there was a span of 13 bases. CDR1 and CDR2 from the germline V gene are KGHSH and LQKENI. The CDR3 DNA is TGTGCCAGCTCACCCGGACTACGCCATAGCACAGATACGCAGTATTTT. Translated, it gives CASSPGLRHSTDTQYF.

This clonotype occurred many times. This chain links TRBV5-6 with TRBJ1-4, with D perhaps TRBD1 (6 bases). Trimming stripped 3 bases from V and 8 bases from J, with 11 bases between. Per germline, CDR1 SGHDT and CDR2 YYEEEE. The CDR3 spans 13 residues. The CDR3 sequence: CASSSTGREKLFF. The CDR3 DNA reads as TGTGCCAGCAGCTCGACAGGTCGGGAAAAACTGTTTTTT.

This clonotype was seen repeatedly, ten times or more. The V call is TRBV6-2 or TRBV6-3, the J call TRBJ2-7; TRBD2 matches 7 bases. Trimming took 6 bases from V and 4 from J; bases not matched to a gene: 0. The CDR3 extends over 11 amino acids. Germline-derived CDR1 and CDR2 are MNHEY and SVGEGT. CDR3 DNA sequence: TGTGCCAGCAGGGGACTATACGAGCAGTACTTC. Amino acid sequence: CASRGLYEQYF.

This rearrangement joins TRBV3-1 to TRBJ2-1; maybe TRBD2 (6 bases). V lost 5 bases and J 4 bases, leaving 18 bases between the germline ends. Germline V gene sequence: CDR1 LGHDT, CDR2 YNNKEL (reference sequence). This CDR3 is built from 16 residues. The CDR3 sequence: CASSGRDSDGYNEQFF. As DNA, the CDR3 is TGTGCCAGCAGCGGCCGGGACTCCGACGGGTACAATGAGCAGTTCTTC.

This clonotype was picked up a small number of times. This chain joins TRBV27 and TRBJ2-7; the match to TRBD1 covers 7 bases. Germline assignment: CDR1 MNHEY and CDR2 SMNVEV (reference sequence). Trimming cost V 6 bases and J 6 bases; bases outside gene matches: 8. The CDR3 totals 13 residues. In DNA form, the CDR3 reads TGTGCCAGCAGGAGAGACAGGGTAGGCGAGCAGTACTTC. It codes for CASRRDRVGEQYF.

This clonotype was seen a few times. This chain uses TRBV7-2 with TRBJ2-2, with 9 bases that match TRBD2. V gave up 5 bases and J gave up 5 bases; unmatched junction bases: 6. Germline CDR1 is SGHTA and CDR2 is FQGNSA. The CDR3 spans 15 residues. The CDR3 DNA sequence: TGTGCCAGCAGCCATAGCGGGAGTCTTACCGGGGAGCTGTTTTTT. Its protein product is CASSHSGSLTGELFF. The full variable domain, in which reference TRBV7-2 and TRBJ2-2 provide the parts outside the CDR3, is GAGVSQSPSNKVTEKGKDVELRCDPISGHTALYWYRQSLGQGLEFLIYFQGNSAPDKSGLPSDRFSAERTGGSVSTLTIQRTQQEDSAVYLCASSHSGSLTGELFFGEGSRLTVL.

This clonotype was observed a handful of times. The V gene is TRBV21-1, the J gene TRBJ1-1. TRBV21-1 is a pseudogene. The CDR3 spans 13 residues. The CDR3 DNA reads as TGTGCCAGCAACGTCGCGTTAAGCACTGAAGCTTTCTTT. It specifies CASNVALSTEAFF.

Many counts were recorded for this clonotype. The chain carries TRBV5-1 and TRBJ2-7; TRBD1 agrees at 10 bases. Germline values: CDR1 SGHRS, CDR2 YFSETQ. This CDR3 comprises 17 residues. J lost 0 bases, V lost 7 bases, and 13 bases had no gene match. In DNA form, the CDR3 reads TGCGCCAGCCGTCCCGGGACAGGGGTCGGCAGCTCCTACGAGCAGTACTTC. Translation gives CASRPGTGVGSSYEQYF.

The table lists this clonotype with many counts. V usage is TRBV18 and J usage is TRBJ1-4; no clear D gene. This CDR3 contains 14 residues. V lost 2 bases and J 4 bases, leaving 8 bases between the germline ends. Germline V CDR1 and CDR2: KGHSH, LQKENI. CDR3 region: CASSPWAFNEKLFF. CDR3 nucleotides: TGTGCCAGCTCACCATGGGCTTTTAATGAAAAACTGTTTTTT.